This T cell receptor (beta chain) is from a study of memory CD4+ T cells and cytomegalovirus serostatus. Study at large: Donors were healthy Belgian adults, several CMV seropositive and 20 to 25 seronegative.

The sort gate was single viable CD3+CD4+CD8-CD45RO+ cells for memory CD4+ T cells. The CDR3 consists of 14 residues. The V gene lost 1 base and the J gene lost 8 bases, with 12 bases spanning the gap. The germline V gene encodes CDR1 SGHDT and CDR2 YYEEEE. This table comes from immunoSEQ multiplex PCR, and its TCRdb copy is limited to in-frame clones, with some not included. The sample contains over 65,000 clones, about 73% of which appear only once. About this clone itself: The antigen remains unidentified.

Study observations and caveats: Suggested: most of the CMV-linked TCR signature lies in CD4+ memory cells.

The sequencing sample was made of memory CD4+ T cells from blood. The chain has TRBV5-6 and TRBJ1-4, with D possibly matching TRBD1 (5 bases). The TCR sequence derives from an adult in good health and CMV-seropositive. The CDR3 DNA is TGTGCCAGCAGCTTGCCAGGGCGAAGGGAAAAACTGTTTTTT. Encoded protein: CASSLPGRREKLFF.